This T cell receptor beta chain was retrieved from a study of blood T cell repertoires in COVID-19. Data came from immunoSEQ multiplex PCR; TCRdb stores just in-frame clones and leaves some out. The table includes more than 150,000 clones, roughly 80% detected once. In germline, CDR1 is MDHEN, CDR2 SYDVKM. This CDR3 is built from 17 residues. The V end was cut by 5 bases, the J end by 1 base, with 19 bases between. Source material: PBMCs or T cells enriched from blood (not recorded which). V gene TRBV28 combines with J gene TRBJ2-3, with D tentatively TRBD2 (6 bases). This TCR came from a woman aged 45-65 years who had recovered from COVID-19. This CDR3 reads CASSPPPGGGGTDTQYF. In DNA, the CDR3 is TGTGCCAGCAGTCCCCCCCCCGGGGGAGGTGGCACAGATACGCAGTATTTT.